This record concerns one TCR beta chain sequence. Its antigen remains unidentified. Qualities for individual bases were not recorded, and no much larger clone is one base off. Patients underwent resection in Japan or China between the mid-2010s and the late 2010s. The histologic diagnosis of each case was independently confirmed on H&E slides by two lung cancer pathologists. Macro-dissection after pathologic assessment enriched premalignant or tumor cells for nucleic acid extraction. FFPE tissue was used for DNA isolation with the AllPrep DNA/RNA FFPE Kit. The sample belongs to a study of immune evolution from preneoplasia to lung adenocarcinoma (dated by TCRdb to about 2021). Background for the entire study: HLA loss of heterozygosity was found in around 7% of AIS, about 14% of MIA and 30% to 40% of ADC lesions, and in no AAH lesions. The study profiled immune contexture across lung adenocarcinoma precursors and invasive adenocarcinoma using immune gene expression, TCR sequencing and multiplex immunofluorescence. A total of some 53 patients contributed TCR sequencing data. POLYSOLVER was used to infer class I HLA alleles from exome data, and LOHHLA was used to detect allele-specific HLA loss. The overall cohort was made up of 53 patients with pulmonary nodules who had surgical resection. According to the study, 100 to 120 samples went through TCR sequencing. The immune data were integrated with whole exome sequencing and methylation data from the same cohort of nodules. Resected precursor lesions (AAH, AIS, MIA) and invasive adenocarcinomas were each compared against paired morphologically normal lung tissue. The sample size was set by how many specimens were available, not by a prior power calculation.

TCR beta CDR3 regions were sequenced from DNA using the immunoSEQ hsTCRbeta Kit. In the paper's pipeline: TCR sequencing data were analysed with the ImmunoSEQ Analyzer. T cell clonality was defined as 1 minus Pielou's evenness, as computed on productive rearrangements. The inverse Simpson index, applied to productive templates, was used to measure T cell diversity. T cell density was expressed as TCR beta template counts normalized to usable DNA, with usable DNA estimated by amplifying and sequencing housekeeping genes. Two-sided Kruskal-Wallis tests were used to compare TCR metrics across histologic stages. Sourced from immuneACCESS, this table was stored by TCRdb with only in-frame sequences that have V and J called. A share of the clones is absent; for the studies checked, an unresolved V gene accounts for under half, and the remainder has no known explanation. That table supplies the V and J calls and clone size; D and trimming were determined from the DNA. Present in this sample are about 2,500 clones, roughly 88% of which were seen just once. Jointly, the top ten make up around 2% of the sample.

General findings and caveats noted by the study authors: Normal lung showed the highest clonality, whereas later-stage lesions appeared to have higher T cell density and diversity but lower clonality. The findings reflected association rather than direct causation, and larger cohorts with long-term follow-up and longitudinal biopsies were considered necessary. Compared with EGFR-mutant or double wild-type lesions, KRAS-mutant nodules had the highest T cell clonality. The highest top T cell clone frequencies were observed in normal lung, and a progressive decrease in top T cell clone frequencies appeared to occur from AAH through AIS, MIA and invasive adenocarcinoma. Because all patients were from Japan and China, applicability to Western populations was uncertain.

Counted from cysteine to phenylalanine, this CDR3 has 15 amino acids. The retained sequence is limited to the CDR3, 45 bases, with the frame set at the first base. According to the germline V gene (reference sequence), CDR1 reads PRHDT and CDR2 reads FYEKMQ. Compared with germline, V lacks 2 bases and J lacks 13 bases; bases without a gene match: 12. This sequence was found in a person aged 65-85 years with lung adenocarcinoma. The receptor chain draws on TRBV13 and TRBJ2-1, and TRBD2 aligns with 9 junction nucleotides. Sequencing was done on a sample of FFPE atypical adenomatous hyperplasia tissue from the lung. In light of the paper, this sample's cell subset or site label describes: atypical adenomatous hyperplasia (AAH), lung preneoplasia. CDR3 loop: CASSLSLAGVRFQFF. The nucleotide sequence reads TGTGCCAGCAGCTTAAGTTTAGCGGGAGTCCGATTTCAGTTCTTC.